The 20 T cell receptor beta chains given below trace back to one sample, sequenced in a study of early T cells in non-severe SARS-CoV-2 infection. One entry per CDR3 protein, called by TCRdb with MiXCR from the 5' RACE reads. The table records about 71,000 distinct CDR3 sequences, around 13% of them present only once. The sample was whole blood. These receptors all stem from an adult who was a healthcare worker with PCR-confirmed SARS-CoV-2 infection or an uninfected control (not recorded which).

A few counts support this clonotype. The genes are TRBV28 and TRBJ2-1; TRBD1 is a possible D gene (5 bases). The germline V and J ends were trimmed by 4 bases and 3 bases, with 10 bases remaining between them. The CDR3 covers 14 residues. Germline CDR1 is MDHEN and CDR2 is SYDVKM. The DNA for the CDR3 is TGTGCCAGCAGTTCCGGAGACAGCTACAATGAGCAGTTCTTC. Residues: CASSSGDSYNEQFF.

This clonotype appeared a few times. The gene calls are TRBV5-6 and TRBJ2-1; D is uncertain. V was cut by 1 base and J by 2 bases, with 10 bases left in between. CDR3 size: 15 residues. Germline V lookup: CDR1 SGHDT, CDR2 YYEEEE. The DNA for the CDR3 is TGTGCCAGCAGCTTGTACCGGAAAACCTACAATGAGCAGTTCTTC. Its translation: CASSLYRKTYNEQFF.

This clonotype was detected a few times. The chain has TRBV12-3 or TRBV12-4 and TRBJ2-2, with D perhaps matching TRBD2 (7 bases). V dropped 8 bases and J dropped 1 base, with 11 bases sitting between them. This CDR3 comprises 14 residues. The CDR3 DNA follows: TGTGCCAGCGAGGGGGGGCTGAACACCGGGGAGCTGTTTTTT. It is translated as CASEGGLNTGELFF.

The chain carries TRBV9 and TRBJ2-5; D is possibly TRBD2 (5 bases). The V gene lost 0 bases and the J gene lost 4 bases, with 13 bases spanning the gap. Germline CDR1 reads SGDLS; CDR2 reads YYNGEE. CDR3 length equals 15 residues. The CDR3, as DNA: TGTGCCAGCAGCGTAGGGGCAATAGGGAGAGAGACCCAGTACTTC. This translates into CASSVGAIGRETQYF.

This clonotype has more than one count but fewer than ten. The V and J genes are TRBV9 and TRBJ2-5; no firm D call. The CDR3 runs 14 residues. Trimming took 0 bases from V and 2 from J, leaving 8 bases between them. CDR1 is SGDLS and CDR2 is YYNGEE in the germline V gene. The DNA for the CDR3 is TGTGCCAGCAGCGTAGATGGCAGGCAAGAGACCCAGTACTTC. Amino acid sequence: CASSVDGRQETQYF.

The chain couples TRBV6-1 to TRBJ1-4; D is ambiguous. CDR3 length equals 15 residues. V was pared by 5 bases and J by 3 bases, with 13 bases between. Germline CDR1 and CDR2: MNHNS and SASEGT. This chain's CDR3 is CASSTTHSANEKLFF. CDR3 nucleotides: TGTGCCAGCAGTACGACCCACTCCGCTAATGAAAAACTGTTTTTT.

This clonotype occurred many times. The CDR3 nucleotides are TGCAGCGTTGCATGGACAGGGGGTTTCGGGGAGCTGTTTTTT. Its protein is CSVAWTGGFGELFF. The gene calls are TRBV29-1 and TRBJ2-2; 10 positions agree with TRBD1. This CDR3 comprises 14 residues. The germline V gene has CDR1 SQVTM and CDR2 ANQGSEA. The V and J ends lost 4 bases and 7 bases, in that order; junction bases with no gene match: 6.

V and J are TRBV10-3 and TRBJ2-1; 7 positions agree with TRBD1. This CDR3 region has 17 residues. Germline trimming cut 3 bases from V and 2 bases from J; bases unmatched to any gene: 10. CDR1 and CDR2 (germline): ENHRY, SYGVKD. CDR3 sequence: CAISDITGTEPYNEQFF. The CDR3 DNA reads TGTGCCATCAGTGACATTACCGGGACAGAGCCCTACAATGAGCAGTTCTTC.

V usage is TRBV5-4 and J usage is TRBJ1-2, with 7 positions matching TRBD1. Germline-derived CDR1 and CDR2 are SGHNT and YYREEE (reference sequence). With 0 bases clipped from V and 4 bases from J, the junction kept 3 bases outside the gene matches. This CDR3 region has 14 residues. The CDR3 reads CASSLDRGGYGYTF. The DNA for the CDR3 is TGTGCCAGCAGCTTGGACAGGGGTGGCTATGGCTACACCTTC.

The chain is built from TRBV11-2 and TRBJ2-5, with D unresolved. Trimming left V 5 bases short and J 0 bases short, with 7 bases between. The germline CDR1 and CDR2 sequences are SGHAT and FQNNGV. This CDR3 is built from 13 residues. CDR3 in amino acids: CASSPGYQETQYF. The CDR3, as DNA: TGTGCCAGCAGCCCTGGTTACCAAGAGACCCAGTACTTC.

This clonotype was seen a handful of times. The CDR3 sequence: CSANAGFDETQYF. In DNA, the CDR3 is TGCAGTGCTAATGCCGGGTTTGATGAGACCCAGTACTTC. The chain recombines TRBV20-1 with TRBJ2-5, with D unclear. V lost 4 bases and J 5 bases, leaving 14 bases between the germline ends. The germline V gene encodes CDR1 DFQATT and CDR2 SNEGSKA (reference sequence). CDR3 length equals 13 residues.

This clonotype has at least ten counts. This rearrangement joins TRBV11-2 to TRBJ1-1; 7 positions agree with TRBD1. V shed 1 base, J shed 4 bases, and the junction held 9 bases outside the gene matches. CDR1 and CDR2 (germline): SGHAT, FQNNGV. The CDR3 contains 16 residues. CDR3 protein: CASSLVSWDSGTEAFF. The DNA of the CDR3 is TGTGCCAGCAGCTTAGTGTCTTGGGACAGTGGCACTGAAGCTTTCTTT.

This clonotype appeared once. CDR3 in amino acids: CASSYSGTVSGNTIYF. CDR3 bases: TGTGCCAGCAGTTACTCCGGGACCGTCTCTGGAAACACCATATATTTT. This chain uses TRBV6-5 with TRBJ1-3; D perhaps matches TRBD1 (5 bases). Germline CDR1 MNHEY, CDR2 SVGAGI. The V and J ends lost 0 bases and 0 bases respectively, with 9 bases between them. The CDR3 is made up of 16 amino acids.

This clonotype was recorded a few times. The V gene is TRBV7-8, the J gene TRBJ2-4; tentatively, D is TRBD2 (6 bases). Trimming took off 1 base at V and 0 bases at J, with 10 bases between the two ends. The CDR3 runs 16 residues. In germline, CDR1 is SGHVS, CDR2 FQNEAQ. The CDR3, as DNA: TGTGCCAGCAGCTTAGTGGCGGGATCAGCCAAAAACATTCAGTACTTC. It yields the protein CASSLVAGSAKNIQYF. Combining the CDR3 with reference TRBV7-8 and TRBJ2-4 gives the whole variable domain GAGVSQSPRYKVAKRGQDVALRCDPISGHVSLFWYQQALGQGPEFLTYFQNEAQLDKSGLPSDRFFAERPEGSVSTLKIQRTQQEDSAVYLCASSLVAGSAKNIQYFGAGTRLSVL.

The chain carries TRBV7-8 and TRBJ2-2; a possible D gene is TRBD1 (6 bases). CDR3 size: 15 residues. The V end was cut by 3 bases, the J end by 7 bases, with 15 bases between. Per the germline V gene, CDR1 is SGHVS and CDR2 is FQNEAQ. Here the CDR3 reads CASSFSWTVRGELFF. The CDR3, as DNA: TGTGCCAGCAGCTTTTCCTGGACAGTTCGCGGGGAGCTGTTTTTT.

This clonotype showed up many times. This chain links TRBV25-1 with TRBJ1-1; D is ambiguous. Germline V lookup: CDR1 MGHDK, CDR2 SYGVNS. This CDR3 is 12 amino acids long. V was trimmed by 3 bases and J by 10 bases, leaving 12 bases between them. CDR3 coding DNA: TGTGCCAGCAGTGAGGCCAGGAAGGGAGCTTTCTTT. This encodes CASSEARKGAFF.

This clonotype showed up many times. The gene calls are TRBV5-4 and TRBJ2-2; D possibly corresponds to TRBD1 (5 bases). The V gene lost 3 bases and the J gene lost 6 bases, with 12 bases spanning the gap. CDR1 is SGHNT, CDR2 YYREEE, per germline (reference sequence). This CDR3 region has 14 residues. CDR3 amino acids: CASSSRDFAGELFF. The CDR3 DNA sequence: TGTGCCAGCAGCTCCAGGGATTTCGCCGGGGAGCTGTTTTTT.

J is TRBJ2-3 and V is TRBV6-6; 8 bases line up with TRBD1. The CDR3 runs 14 residues. Germline CDR1 is MNHNY and CDR2 is SVGAGI (reference sequence). After removal of 0 bases from V and 6 bases from J, the junction contained 2 bases not matched to a gene. CDR3 DNA sequence: TGTGCCAGCAGTTACTCCCGACAGGGGGATACGCAGTATTTT. Its protein is CASSYSRQGDTQYF.

The sample holds a few counts of this clonotype. The J gene is TRBJ2-1, the V gene TRBV28, with a weak D call TRBD2 (5 bases). The germline V gene encodes CDR1 MDHEN and CDR2 SYDVKM. This CDR3 has 15 amino acids. Trimming took off 1 base at V and 0 bases at J, with 7 bases between the two ends. CDR3 DNA sequence: TGTGCCAGCAGTTTATTTGCGGGCTCCTACAATGAGCAGTTCTTC. It translates to CASSLFAGSYNEQFF.

This clonotype was recorded at least ten times. The gene calls are TRBV6-2 or TRBV6-3 and TRBJ2-3, with D possibly being TRBD2 (6 bases). Trimming removed 0 bases from V and 5 bases from J, with 12 bases in between. Germline CDR1 reads MNHEY; CDR2 reads SVGEGT. The CDR3 is made up of 15 amino acids. The CDR3 region has the DNA TGTGCCAGCAGTTACTCCCCGGGACTCAAAGATACGCAGTATTTT. Encoded protein: CASSYSPGLKDTQYF.